The sequence of this TCR beta chain was determined in a study of blood T cell repertoires in COVID-19. Study information: Sites across the United States, Italy and Spain contributed samples from acute and convalescent COVID-19. Nucleic acid was either cDNA or gDNA, and it came from T cells, B-cell-depleted T cells, or PBMCs.

In the original workflow: Estimation of nucleated cell counts relied on the amplification of reference gene primers. Assay used: immunoSEQ multiplex PCR; TCRdb lists only in-frame clones, some missing. V and J calls and clone size are those listed in that table; D and trimming were worked out from the DNA. Of about 170,000 clones listed, less than 85% are singletons. V lost 3 bases and J lost 0; bases outside the gene matches: 4. The CDR3 has 14 residues. Germline values: CDR1 DFQATT, CDR2 SNEGSKA (reference sequence). The receptor was derived from a woman over 75 with acute or convalescent COVID-19. The chain links TRBV20-1 to TRBJ2-7; TRBD1 matches at 8 bases. Material for sequencing was peripheral blood. DNA for the CDR3: TGCAGTGCTAGTTCCGGGACAGGCTCCTACGAGCAGTACTTC. It specifies CSASSGTGSYEQYF.